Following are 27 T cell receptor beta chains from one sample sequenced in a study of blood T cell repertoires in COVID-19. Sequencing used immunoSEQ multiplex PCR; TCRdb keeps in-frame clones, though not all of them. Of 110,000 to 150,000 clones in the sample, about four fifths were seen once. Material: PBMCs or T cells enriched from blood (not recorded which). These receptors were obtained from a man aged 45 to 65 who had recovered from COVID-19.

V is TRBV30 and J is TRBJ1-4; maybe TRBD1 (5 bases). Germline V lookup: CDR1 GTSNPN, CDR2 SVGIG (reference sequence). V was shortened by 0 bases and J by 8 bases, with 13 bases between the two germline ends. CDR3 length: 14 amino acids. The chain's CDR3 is CAWSVIGVGEKLFF. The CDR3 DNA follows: TGTGCCTGGAGTGTCATAGGGGTGGGGGAAAAACTGTTTTTT.

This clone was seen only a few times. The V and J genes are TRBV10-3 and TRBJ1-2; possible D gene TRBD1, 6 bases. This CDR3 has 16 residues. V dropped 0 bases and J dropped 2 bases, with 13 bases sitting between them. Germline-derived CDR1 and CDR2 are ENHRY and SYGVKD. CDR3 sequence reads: CAISESAGELNYGYTF. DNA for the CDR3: TGTGCCATCAGTGAGTCAGCAGGGGAGCTCAACTATGGCTACACCTTC.

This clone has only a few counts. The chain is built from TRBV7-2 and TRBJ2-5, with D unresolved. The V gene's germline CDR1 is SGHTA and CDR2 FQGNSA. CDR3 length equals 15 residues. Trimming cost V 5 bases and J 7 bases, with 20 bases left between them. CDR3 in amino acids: CASSKTTRGLGTQYF. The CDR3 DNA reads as TGTGCCAGCAGCAAGACCACCCGAGGCCTAGGGACCCAGTACTTC.

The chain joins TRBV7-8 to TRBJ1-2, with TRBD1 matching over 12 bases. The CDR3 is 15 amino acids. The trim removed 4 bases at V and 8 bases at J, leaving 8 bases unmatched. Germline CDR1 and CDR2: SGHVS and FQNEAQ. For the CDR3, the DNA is TGTGCCAGCAGCTCGACCGGGACAGGGGGCTGGGGCTACACCTTC. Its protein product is CASSSTGTGGWGYTF. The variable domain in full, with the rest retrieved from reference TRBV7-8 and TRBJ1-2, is GAGVSQSPRYKVAKRGQDVALRCDPISGHVSLFWYQQALGQGPEFLTYFQNEAQLDKSGLPSDRFFAERPEGSVSTLKIQRTQQEDSAVYLCASSSTGTGGWGYTFGSGTRLTVV.

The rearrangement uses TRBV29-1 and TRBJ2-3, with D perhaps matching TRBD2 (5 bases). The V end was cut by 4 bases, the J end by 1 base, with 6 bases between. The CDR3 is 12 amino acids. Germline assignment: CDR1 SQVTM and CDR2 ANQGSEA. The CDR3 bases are TGCAGCGTTGTTAGCGGCACAGATACGCAGTATTTT. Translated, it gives CSVVSGTDTQYF.

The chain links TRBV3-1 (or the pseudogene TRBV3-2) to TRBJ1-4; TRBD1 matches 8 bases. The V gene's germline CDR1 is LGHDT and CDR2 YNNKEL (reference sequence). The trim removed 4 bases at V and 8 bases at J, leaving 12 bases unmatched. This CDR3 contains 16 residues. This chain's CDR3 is CASSPRGQGEREKLFF. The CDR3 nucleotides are TGTGCCAGCAGCCCCCGAGGACAGGGAGAACGGGAAAAACTGTTTTTT.

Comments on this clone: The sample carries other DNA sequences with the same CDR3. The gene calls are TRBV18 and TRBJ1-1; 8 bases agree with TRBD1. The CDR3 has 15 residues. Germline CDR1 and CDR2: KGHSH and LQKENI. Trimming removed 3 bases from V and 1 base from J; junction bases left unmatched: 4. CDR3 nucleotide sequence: TGTGCCAGCTCACCCACGACAGGGGAGAACACTGAAGCTTTCTTT. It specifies CASSPTTGENTEAFF. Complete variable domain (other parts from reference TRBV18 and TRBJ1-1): NAGVMQNPRHLVRRRGQEARLRCSPMKGHSHVYWYRQLPEEGLKFMVYLQKENIIDESGMPKERFSAEFPKEGPSILRIQQVVRGDSAAYFCASSPTTGENTEAFFGQGTRLTVV.

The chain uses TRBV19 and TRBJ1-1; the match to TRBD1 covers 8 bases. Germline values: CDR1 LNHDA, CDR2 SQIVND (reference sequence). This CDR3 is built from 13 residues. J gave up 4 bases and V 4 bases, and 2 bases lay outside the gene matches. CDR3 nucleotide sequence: TGTGCCAGTAGTAAAACAGGGGGCACTGAAGCTTTCTTT. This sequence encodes CASSKTGGTEAFF.

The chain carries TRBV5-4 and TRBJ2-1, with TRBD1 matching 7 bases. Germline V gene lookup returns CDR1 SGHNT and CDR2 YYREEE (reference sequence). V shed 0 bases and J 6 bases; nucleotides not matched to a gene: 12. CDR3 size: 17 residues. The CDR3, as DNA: TGTGCCAGCAGCTTGGGGACAGGATTACGGGCGTTCAATGAGCAGTTCTTC. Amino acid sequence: CASSLGTGLRAFNEQFF.

CDR3 bases: TGTGCCAGCAGCCCACTCACAGCCGGGACAGGGGTCTTTGAAGCTTTCTTT. This translates into CASSPLTAGTGVFEAFF. V gene TRBV2 combines with J gene TRBJ1-1; TRBD1 matches 10 bases. In germline, CDR1 is SNHLY, CDR2 FYNNEI. Germline trimming cut 6 bases from V and 7 bases from J; bases unmatched to any gene: 17. CDR3 length equals 17 residues.

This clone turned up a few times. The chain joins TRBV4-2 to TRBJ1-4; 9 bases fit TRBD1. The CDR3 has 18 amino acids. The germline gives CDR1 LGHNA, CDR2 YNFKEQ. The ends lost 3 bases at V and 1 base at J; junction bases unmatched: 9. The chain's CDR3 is CASSQGQQGAKTNEKLFF. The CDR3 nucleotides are TGTGCCAGCAGCCAGGGCCAACAGGGGGCGAAAACTAATGAAAAACTGTTTTTT.

CDR3 sequence reads: CASRTRDRYNSPLHF. The CDR3 bases are TGTGCCAGTAGAACACGGGACAGATATAATTCACCCCTCCACTTT. The chain combines TRBV19 with TRBJ1-6, with 7 bases aligning to TRBD1. The J segment lost 4 bases and the V segment lost 6 bases, leaving 6 bases of the junction unmatched. The CDR3 has 15 residues. Looked up from germline, CDR1 is LNHDA and CDR2 is SQIVND (reference sequence).

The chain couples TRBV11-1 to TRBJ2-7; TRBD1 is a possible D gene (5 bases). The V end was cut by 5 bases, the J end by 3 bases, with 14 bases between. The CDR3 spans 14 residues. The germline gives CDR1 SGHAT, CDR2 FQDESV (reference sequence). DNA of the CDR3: TGTGCCAGCAGCCCCGATGGACAACTCTACGAGCAGTACTTC. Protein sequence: CASSPDGQLYEQYF.

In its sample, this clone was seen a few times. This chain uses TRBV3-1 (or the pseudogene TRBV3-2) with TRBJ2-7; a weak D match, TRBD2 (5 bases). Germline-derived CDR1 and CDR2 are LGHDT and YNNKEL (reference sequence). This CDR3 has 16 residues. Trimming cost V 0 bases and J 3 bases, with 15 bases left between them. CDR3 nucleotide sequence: TGTGCCAGCAGCCAAGAAGTGGCTAGCCTCTTCTACGAGCAGTACTTC. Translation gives CASSQEVASLFYEQYF.

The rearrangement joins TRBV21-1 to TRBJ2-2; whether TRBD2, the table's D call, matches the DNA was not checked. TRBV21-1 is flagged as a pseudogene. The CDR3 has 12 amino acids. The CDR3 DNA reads TGTGCCAGCCACGGGAACACCGGGGAGCTGTTTTTT. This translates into CASHGNTGELFF.

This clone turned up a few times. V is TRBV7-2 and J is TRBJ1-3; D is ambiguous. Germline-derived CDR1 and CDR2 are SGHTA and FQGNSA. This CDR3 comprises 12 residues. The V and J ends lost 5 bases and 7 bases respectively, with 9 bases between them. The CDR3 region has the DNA TGTGCCAGCAGCCTAGGACTCAACACCATATATTTT. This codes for CASSLGLNTIYF. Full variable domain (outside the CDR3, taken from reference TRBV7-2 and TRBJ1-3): GAGVSQSPSNKVTEKGKDVELRCDPISGHTALYWYRQSLGQGLEFLIYFQGNSAPDKSGLPSDRFSAERTGGSVSTLTIQRTQQEDSAVYLCASSLGLNTIYFGEGSWLTVV.

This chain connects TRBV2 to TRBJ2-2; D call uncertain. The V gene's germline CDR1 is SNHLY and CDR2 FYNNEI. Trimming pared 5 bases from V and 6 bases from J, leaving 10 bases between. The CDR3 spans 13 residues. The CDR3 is CASSNLEAGELFF. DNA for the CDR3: TGTGCCAGCAGTAACCTAGAGGCCGGGGAGCTGTTTTTT.

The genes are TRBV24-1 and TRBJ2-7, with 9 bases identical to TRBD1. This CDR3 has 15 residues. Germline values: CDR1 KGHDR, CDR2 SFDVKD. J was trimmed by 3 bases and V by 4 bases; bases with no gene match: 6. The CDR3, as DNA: TGTGCCACCAGTGAGGAGACAGGGGGTGACTACGAGCAGTACTTC. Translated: CATSEETGGDYEQYF.

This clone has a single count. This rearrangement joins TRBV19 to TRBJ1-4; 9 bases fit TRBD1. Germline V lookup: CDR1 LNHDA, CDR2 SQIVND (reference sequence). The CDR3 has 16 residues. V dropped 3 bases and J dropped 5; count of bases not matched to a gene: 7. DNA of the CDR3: TGTGCCAGTAGTATTCCGGGACAGGGAGAAAATGAAAAACTGTTTTTT. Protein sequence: CASSIPGQGENEKLFF.

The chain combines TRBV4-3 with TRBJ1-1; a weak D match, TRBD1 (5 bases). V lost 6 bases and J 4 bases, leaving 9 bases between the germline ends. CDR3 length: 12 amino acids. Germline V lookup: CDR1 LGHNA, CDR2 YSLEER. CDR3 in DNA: TGCGCCAGCAGTACCCAGGGCACTGAAGCTTTCTTT. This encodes CASSTQGTEAFF.

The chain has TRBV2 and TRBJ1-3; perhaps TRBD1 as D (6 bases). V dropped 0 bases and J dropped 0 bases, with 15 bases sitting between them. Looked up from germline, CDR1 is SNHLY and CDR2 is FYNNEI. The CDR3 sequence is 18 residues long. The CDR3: CASSEAGAPQSSGNTIYF. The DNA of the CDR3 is TGTGCCAGCAGTGAAGCGGGGGCCCCCCAAAGCTCTGGAAACACCATATATTTT.

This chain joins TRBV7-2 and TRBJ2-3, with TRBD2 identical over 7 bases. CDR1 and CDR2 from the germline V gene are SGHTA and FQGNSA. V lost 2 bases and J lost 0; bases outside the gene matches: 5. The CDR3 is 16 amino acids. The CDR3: CASSLRSGTSTDTQYF. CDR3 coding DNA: TGTGCCAGCAGCTTAAGGAGCGGGACTAGCACAGATACGCAGTATTTT.

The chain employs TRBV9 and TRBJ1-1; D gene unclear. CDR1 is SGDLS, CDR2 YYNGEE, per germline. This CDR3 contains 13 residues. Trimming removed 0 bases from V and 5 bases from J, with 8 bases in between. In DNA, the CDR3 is TGTGCCAGCAGCGTAGCCCCGGGGACTGAAGCTTTCTTT. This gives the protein CASSVAPGTEAFF.

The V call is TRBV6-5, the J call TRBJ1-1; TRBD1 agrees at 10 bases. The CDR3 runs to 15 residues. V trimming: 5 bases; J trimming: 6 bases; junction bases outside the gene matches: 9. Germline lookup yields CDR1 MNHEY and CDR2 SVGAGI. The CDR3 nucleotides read TGTGCCAGCAGTCGCCCCGGGACAGGGGCCGCTGAAGCTTTCTTT. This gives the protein CASSRPGTGAAEAFF.

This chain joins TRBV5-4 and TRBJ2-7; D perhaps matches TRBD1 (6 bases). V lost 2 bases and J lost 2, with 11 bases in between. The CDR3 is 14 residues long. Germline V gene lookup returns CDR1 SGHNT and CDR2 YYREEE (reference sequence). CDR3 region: CASSFDEGAYEQYF. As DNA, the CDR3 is TGTGCCAGCAGCTTTGACGAGGGGGCCTACGAGCAGTACTTC.

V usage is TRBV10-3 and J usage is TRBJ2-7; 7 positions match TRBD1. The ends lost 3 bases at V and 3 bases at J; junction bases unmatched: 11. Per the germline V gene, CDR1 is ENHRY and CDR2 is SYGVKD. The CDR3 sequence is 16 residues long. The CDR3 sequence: CAISDLPGQTSYEQYF. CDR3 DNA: TGTGCCATCAGTGACTTGCCGGGACAGACAAGCTACGAGCAGTACTTC.

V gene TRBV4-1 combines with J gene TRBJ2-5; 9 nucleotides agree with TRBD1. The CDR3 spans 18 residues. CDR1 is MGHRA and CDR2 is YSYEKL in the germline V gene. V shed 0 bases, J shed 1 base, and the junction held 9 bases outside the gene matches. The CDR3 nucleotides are TGCGCCAGCAGCCAAGATCCCAACAGGGGGCTGGGCCAAGAGACCCAGTACTTC. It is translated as CASSQDPNRGLGQETQYF.